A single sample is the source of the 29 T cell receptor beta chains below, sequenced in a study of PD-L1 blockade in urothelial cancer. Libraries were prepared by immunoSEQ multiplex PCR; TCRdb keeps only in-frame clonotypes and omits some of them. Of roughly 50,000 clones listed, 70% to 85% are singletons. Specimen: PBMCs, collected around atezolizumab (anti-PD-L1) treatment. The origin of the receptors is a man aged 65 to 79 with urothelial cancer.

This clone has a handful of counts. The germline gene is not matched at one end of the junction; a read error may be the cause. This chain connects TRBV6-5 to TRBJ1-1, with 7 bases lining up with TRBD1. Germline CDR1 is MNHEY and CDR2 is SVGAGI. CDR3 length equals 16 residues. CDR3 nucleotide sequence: TGTGCCAGCAATTACCTCACAGGGGTTGCCGGCACTGAAGCTTTCTTT. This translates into CASNYLTGVAGTEAFF.

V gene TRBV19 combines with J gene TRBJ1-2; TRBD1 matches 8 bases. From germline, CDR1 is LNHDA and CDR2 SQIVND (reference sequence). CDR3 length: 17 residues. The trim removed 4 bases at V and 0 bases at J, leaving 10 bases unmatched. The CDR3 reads CASSRGQGSVANYGYTF. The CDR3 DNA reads TGTGCCAGTAGTAGAGGACAGGGCAGTGTCGCTAACTATGGCTACACCTTC. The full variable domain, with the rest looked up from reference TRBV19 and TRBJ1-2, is DGGITQSPKYLFRKEGQNVTLSCEQNLNHDAMYWYRQDPGQGLRLIYYSQIVNDFQKGDIAEGYSVSREKKESFPLTVTSAQKNPTAFYLCASSRGQGSVANYGYTFGSGTRLTVV.

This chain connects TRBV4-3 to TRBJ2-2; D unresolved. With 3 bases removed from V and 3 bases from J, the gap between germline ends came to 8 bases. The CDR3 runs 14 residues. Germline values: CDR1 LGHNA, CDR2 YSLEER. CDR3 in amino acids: CASSQRQYTGELFF. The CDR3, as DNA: TGCGCCAGCAGCCAGAGACAATACACCGGGGAGCTGTTTTTT.

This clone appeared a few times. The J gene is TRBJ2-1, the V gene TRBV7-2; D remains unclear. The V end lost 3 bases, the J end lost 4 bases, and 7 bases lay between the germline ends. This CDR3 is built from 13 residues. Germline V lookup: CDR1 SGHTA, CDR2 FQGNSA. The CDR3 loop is CASSFTAYNEQFF. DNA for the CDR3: TGTGCCAGCAGCTTTACAGCTTACAATGAGCAGTTCTTC. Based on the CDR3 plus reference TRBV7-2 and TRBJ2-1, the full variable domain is GAGVSQSPSNKVTEKGKDVELRCDPISGHTALYWYRQSLGQGLEFLIYFQGNSAPDKSGLPSDRFSAERTGGSVSTLTIQRTQQEDSAVYLCASSFTAYNEQFFGPGTRLTVL.

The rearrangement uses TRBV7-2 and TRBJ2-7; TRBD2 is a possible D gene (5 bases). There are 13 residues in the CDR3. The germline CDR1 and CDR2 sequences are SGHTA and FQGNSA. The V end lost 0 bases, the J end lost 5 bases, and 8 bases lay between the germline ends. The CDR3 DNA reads TGTGCCAGCAGCTTAGCAGGGAGAGACGAGCAGTACTTC. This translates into CASSLAGRDEQYF.

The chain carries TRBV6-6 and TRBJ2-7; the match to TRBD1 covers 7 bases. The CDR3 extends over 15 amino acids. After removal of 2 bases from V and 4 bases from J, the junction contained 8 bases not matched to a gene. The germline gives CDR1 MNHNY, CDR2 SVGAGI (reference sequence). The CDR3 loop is CASSYPEQGQYEQYF. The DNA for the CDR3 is TGTGCCAGCAGTTACCCAGAACAGGGACAGTACGAGCAGTACTTC.

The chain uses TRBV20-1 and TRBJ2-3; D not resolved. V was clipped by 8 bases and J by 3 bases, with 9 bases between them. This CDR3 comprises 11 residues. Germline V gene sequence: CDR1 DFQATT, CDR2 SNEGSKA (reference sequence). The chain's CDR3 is CSPFRTDTQYF. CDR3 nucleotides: TGCAGTCCTTTTAGAACAGATACGCAGTATTTT.

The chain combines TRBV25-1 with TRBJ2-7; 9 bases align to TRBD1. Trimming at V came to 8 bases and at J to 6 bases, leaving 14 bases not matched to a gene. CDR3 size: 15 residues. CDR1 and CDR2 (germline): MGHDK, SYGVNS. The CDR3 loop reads CASSGTGNLALEQYF. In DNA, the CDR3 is TGTGCCAGCTCCGGGACAGGGAACCTCGCTCTCGAGCAGTACTTC.

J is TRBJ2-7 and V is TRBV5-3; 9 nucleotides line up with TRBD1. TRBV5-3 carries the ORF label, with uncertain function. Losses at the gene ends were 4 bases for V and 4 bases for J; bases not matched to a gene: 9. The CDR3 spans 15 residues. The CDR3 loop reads CARSPGTGIWYEQYF. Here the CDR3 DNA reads TGTGCCAGAAGCCCCGGGACAGGGATATGGTACGAGCAGTACTTC.

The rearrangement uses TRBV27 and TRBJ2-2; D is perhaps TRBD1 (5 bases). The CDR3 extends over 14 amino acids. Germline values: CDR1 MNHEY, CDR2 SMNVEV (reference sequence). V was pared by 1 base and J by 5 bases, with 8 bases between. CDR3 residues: CASSLYRPTGELFF. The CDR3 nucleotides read TGTGCCAGCAGTTTATACAGGCCGACCGGGGAGCTGTTTTTT.

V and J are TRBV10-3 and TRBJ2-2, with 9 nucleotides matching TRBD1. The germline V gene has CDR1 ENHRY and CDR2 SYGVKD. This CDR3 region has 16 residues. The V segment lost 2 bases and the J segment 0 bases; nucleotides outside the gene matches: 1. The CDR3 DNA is TGTGCCATCAGTGAGAGGGACAGGGCGAACACCGGGGAGCTGTTTTTT. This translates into CAISERDRANTGELFF.

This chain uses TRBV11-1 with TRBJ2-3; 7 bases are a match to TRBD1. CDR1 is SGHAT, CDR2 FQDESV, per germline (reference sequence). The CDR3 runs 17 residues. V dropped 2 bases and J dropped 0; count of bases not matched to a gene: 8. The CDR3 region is CASSLRGRRFSTDTQYF. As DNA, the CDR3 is TGTGCCAGCAGCTTAAGGGGGCGGCGGTTTAGCACAGATACGCAGTATTTT.

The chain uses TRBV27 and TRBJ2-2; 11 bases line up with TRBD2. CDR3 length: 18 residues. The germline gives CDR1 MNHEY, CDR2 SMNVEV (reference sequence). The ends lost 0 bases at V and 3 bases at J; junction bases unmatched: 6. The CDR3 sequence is CASSLSAVAGGHTGELFF. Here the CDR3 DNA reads TGTGCCAGCAGTTTATCGGCAGTAGCGGGGGGGCACACCGGGGAGCTGTTTTTT.

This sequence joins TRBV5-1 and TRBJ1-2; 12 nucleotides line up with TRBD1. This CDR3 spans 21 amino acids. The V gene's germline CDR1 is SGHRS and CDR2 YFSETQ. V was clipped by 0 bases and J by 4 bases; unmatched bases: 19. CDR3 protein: CASSLGGTTGTGGAGAYGYTF. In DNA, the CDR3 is TGCGCCAGCAGCTTGGGGGGTACCACCGGGACAGGGGGCGCAGGTGCCTATGGCTACACCTTC.

DNA for the CDR3: TGCGCCAGCAGCCCGGACACCGAGTCCACCGGGGAGCTGTTTTTT. Amino acid sequence: CASSPDTESTGELFF. The chain combines TRBV5-1 with TRBJ2-2, with a possible D match to TRBD1 (5 bases). The germline V gene has CDR1 SGHRS and CDR2 YFSETQ. The CDR3 sequence is 15 residues long. V lost 4 bases to trimming and J lost 4 bases, with 14 bases between them.

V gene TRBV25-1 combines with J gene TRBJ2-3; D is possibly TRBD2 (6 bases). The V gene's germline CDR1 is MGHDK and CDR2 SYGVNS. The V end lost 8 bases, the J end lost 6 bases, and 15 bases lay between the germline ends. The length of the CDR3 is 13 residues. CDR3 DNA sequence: TGTGCCAGCGGCGGGACCCCGGGGGATACGCAGTATTTT. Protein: CASGGTPGDTQYF.

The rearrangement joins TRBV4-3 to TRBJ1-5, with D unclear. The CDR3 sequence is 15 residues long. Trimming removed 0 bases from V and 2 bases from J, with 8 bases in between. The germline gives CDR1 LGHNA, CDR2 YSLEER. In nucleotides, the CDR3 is TGCGCCAGCAGCCAAGATGAGGGAGGCAATCAGCCCCAGCATTTT. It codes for CASSQDEGGNQPQHF.

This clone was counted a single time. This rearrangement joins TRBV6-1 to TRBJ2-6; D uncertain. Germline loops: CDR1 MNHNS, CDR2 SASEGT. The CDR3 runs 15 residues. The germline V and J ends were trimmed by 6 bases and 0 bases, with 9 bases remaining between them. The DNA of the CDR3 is TGTGCCAGCAGAGCACAGTACTCTGGGGCCAACGTCCTGACTTTC. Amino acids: CASRAQYSGANVLTF.

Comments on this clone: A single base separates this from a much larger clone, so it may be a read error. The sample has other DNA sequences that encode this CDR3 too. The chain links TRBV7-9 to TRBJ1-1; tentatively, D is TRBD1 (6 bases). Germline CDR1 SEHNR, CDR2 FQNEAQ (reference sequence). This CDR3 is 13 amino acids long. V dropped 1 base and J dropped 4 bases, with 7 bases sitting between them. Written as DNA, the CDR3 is TGTGCCAGCAGCTTAGGAGGGGGCACTGAAGCTTTCTTT. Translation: CASSLGGGTEAFF.

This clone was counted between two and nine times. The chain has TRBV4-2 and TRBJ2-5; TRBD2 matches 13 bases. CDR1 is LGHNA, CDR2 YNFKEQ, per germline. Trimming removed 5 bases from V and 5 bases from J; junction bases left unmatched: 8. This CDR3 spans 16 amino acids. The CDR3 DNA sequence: TGTGCCAGCAGCTCAACTAGCGGGGGGGCGGAGGAGACCCAGTACTTC. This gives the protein CASSSTSGGAEETQYF.

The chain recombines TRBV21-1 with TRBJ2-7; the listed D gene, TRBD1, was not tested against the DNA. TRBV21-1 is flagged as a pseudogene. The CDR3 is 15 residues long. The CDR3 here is CASSSRTGSSYEQYF. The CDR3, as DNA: TGTGCCAGCAGCTCGAGGACAGGTAGCTCCTACGAGCAGTACTTC.

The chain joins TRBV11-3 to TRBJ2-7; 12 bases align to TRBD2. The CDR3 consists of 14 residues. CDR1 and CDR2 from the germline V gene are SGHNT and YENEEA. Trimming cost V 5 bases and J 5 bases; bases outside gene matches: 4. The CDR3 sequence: CASSRRLAGDEQYF. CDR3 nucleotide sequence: TGTGCCAGCAGCCGAAGACTAGCGGGAGACGAGCAGTACTTC. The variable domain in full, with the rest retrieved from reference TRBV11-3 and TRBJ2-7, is EAGVVQSPRYKIIEKKQPVAFWCNPISGHNTLYWYLQNLGQGPELLIRYENEEAVDDSQLPKDRFSAERLKGVDSTLKIQPAELGDSAVYLCASSRRLAGDEQYFGPGTRLTVT.

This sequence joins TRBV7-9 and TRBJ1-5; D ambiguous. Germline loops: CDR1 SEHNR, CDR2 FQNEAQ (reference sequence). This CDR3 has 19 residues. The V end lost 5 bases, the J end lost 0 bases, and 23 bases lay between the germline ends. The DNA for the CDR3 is TGTGCCAGCAGCATGGCTCCCTTAATAGACTGGAATAGCAATCAGCCCCAGCATTTT. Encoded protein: CASSMAPLIDWNSNQPQHF. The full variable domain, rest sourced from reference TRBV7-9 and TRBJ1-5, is DTGVSQNPRHKITKRGQNVTFRCDPISEHNRLYWYRQTLGQGPEFLTYFQNEAQLEKSRLLSDRFSAERPKGSFSTLEIQRTEQGDSAMYLCASSMAPLIDWNSNQPQHFGDGTRLSIL.

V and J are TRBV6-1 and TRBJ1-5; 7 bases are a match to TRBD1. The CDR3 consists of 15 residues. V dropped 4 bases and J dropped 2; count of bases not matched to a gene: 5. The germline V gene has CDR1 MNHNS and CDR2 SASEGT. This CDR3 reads CASSVDGTGNQPQHF. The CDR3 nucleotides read TGTGCCAGCAGTGTGGACGGGACAGGCAATCAGCCCCAGCATTTT.

CDR3 residues: CASSRSAGTPNEQFF. For the CDR3, the DNA is TGTGCCAGCAGCCGTTCCGCAGGGACTCCCAATGAGCAGTTCTTC. The chain combines TRBV4-2 with TRBJ2-1; possibly TRBD2 for D (6 bases). V was shortened by 4 bases and J by 6 bases, with 16 bases between the two germline ends. The length of the CDR3 is 15 residues. Germline V gene lookup returns CDR1 LGHNA and CDR2 YNFKEQ.

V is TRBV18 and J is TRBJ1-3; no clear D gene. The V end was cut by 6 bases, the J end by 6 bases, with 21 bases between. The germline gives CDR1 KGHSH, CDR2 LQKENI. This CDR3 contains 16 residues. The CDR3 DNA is TGTGCCAGCTCCCCCTCTGCGGACGGAGGAAAAAACACCATATATTTT. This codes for CASSPSADGGKNTIYF.

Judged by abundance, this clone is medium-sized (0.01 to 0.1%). The CDR3 spells CASSQAATGSGNTIYF. CDR3 sequence (DNA): TGCGCCAGCAGCCAGGCCGCGACAGGTTCTGGAAACACCATATATTTT. The chain uses TRBV4-3 and TRBJ1-3; D is possibly TRBD1 (6 bases). Germline loops: CDR1 LGHNA, CDR2 YSLEER. V lost 3 bases, J lost 1 base, and 13 bases lay in between. There are 16 residues in the CDR3.

The CDR3 nucleotides read TGTGCCAGCAGCCTTTGGACTAGCGGGGCAAGCACAGATACGCAGTATTTT. Encoded protein: CASSLWTSGASTDTQYF. This chain joins TRBV27 and TRBJ2-3; the match to TRBD2 covers 12 bases. CDR1 is MNHEY and CDR2 is SMNVEV in the germline V gene (reference sequence). J gave up 0 bases and V 6 bases, and 7 bases lay outside the gene matches. The CDR3 is made up of 17 amino acids.

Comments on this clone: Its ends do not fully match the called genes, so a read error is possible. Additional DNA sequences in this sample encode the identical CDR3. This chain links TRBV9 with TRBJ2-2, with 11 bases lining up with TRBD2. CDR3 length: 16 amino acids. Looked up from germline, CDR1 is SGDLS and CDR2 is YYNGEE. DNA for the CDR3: TGTGCCAGCAGCGTAGGGGCTAGCGGGGGGTCCGGGGAACTGTTTTTT. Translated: CASSVGASGGSGELFF.